Following are 26 T cell receptor beta chains from one sample sequenced in a study of T cells in Graves' hyperthyroidism and ophthalmopathy (dated by TCRdb to the late 2010s). Libraries were constructed by multiplex PCR. This sample was sequenced with an Illumina HiSeq 2000. The TCR beta CDR3 regions were amplified from the RNA transcripts. A first-round RT-PCR of the TCR CDR3 used the HTBI primer set with the Qiagen OneStep RT-PCR kit. In TCRdb, the public reads were trimmed at Q25 with fastp and aligned with MiXCR, with productive beta chains retained. Each CDR3 protein appears once, grouped with its most common genes and DNA. This sample is represented by fewer than 650,000 distinct CDR3 sequences; roughly 14% of them were singletons. The ten largest clones add up to 4.5% to 6% of the sample. Sequencing was performed on blood. These receptors originate from a woman under 40 with Graves' hyperthyroidism that later progressed to Graves' ophthalmopathy.

The table lists this clonotype with many counts. The CDR3 is CASGLAPDEYEQYF. CDR3 DNA sequence: TGTGCTAGTGGTTTGGCTCCGGACGAGTACGAGCAGTACTTC. This chain uses TRBV12-5 with TRBJ2-7; the D is unclear. Trimming pared 1 base from V and 4 bases from J, leaving 11 bases between. The CDR3 loop spans 14 amino acids. From germline, CDR1 is LGHNT and CDR2 FRNRAP.

This clonotype occurred many times. The rearrangement joins TRBV20-1 to TRBJ2-3; 13 bases agree with TRBD2. V was clipped by 4 bases and J by 2 bases; unmatched bases: 12. Germline lookup yields CDR1 DFQATT and CDR2 SNEGSKA (reference sequence). The CDR3 extends over 18 amino acids. CDR3 protein: CSAIGTSGIYTITDTQYF. The CDR3 nucleotides are TGCAGTGCTATAGGGACTAGCGGGATTTACACCATCACAGATACGCAGTATTTT.

This clonotype was picked up many times. The chain has TRBV18 and TRBJ1-4; D may be TRBD1 (5 bases). The CDR3 runs to 15 residues. Germline V gene data show CDR1 as KGHSH and CDR2 as LQKENI. V lost 4 bases, J lost 7 bases, and 16 bases lay in between. Here the CDR3 DNA reads TGTGCCAGCTCACTCTCAGGGTTCCGAGGTGAAAAACTGTTTTTT. As protein: CASSLSGFRGEKLFF.

This rearrangement joins TRBV5-6 to TRBJ2-3, with 12 bases that match TRBD2. V dropped 3 bases and J dropped 5; count of bases not matched to a gene: 13. This CDR3 has 18 amino acids. Germline CDR1 is SGHDT and CDR2 is YYEEEE. DNA of the CDR3: TGTGCCAGCAGCTCCCTCAGCCTCCTAGCGGGGGGGGGAGATACGCAGTATTTT. Translating gives CASSSLSLLAGGGDTQYF.

This clonotype was detected many times. CDR3 in DNA: TGTGCCAGCAGCTCCGTCTCCTACGAGCAGTACTTC. It encodes CASSSVSYEQYF. The rearrangement uses TRBV11-1 and TRBJ2-7, with unresolved D. The CDR3 covers 12 residues. Germline V gives CDR1 SGHAT, CDR2 FQDESV (reference sequence). V was trimmed by 4 bases and J by 0 bases, leaving 4 bases between them.

This clonotype was recorded many times. J is TRBJ1-5 and V is TRBV15; D call uncertain. Trimming shortened V by 3 bases and J by 7 bases, and 13 bases separated the two germline ends. This CDR3 has 14 amino acids. The germline V gene encodes CDR1 LNHNV and CDR2 YYDKDF (reference sequence). Written as DNA, the CDR3 is TGTGCCACCAGCAGGGGCTCTCTGGGGCAGCCCCAGCATTTT. This codes for CATSRGSLGQPQHF.

This clonotype has a handful of counts. The CDR3 DNA sequence: TGTGCCAGCAGCAGGCACAACATGAACACTGAAGCTTTCTTT. Translating it yields CASSRHNMNTEAFF. This chain joins TRBV3-1 and TRBJ1-1, with D unclear. V gave up 5 bases and J gave up 0 bases, with 10 bases separating them. CDR1 is LGHDT and CDR2 is YNNKEL in the germline V gene (reference sequence). The CDR3 runs 14 residues. The variable domain in full, completed from reference TRBV3-1 and TRBJ1-1, reads DTAVSQTPKYLVTQMGNDKSIKCEQNLGHDTMYWYKQDSKKFLKIMFSYNNKELIINETVPNRFSPKSPDKAHLNLHINSLELGDSAVYFCASSRHNMNTEAFFGQGTRLTVV.

This clonotype was seen ten or more times. J is TRBJ1-2 and V is TRBV20-1, with 9 bases that match TRBD1. Germline-derived CDR1 and CDR2 are DFQATT and SNEGSKA (reference sequence). This CDR3 region has 15 residues. The junction had 8 bases not matched to a gene; V was cut back by 6 bases and J by 0 bases. The CDR3 here is CSARDRARANYGYTF. CDR3 sequence (DNA): TGCAGTGCAAGGGACAGGGCAAGAGCTAACTATGGCTACACCTTC.

The table lists this clonotype with many counts. The V gene is TRBV12-3 or TRBV12-4, the J gene TRBJ1-5; D is possibly TRBD1 (6 bases). The CDR3 totals 14 residues. Trimming pared 6 bases from V and 3 bases from J, leaving 12 bases between. DNA for the CDR3: TGTGCCAGCAGGCCCGGACAGTACAATCAGCCCCAGCATTTT. Amino acid sequence: CASRPGQYNQPQHF.

A note on this clonotype: The junction and the germline gene differ at one end; a read error may be behind it. The V call is TRBV12-3 or TRBV12-4, the J call TRBJ2-5, with TRBD2 matching 7 bases. The CDR3 length is 14 residues. DNA for the CDR3: TGTGCCAGCAGTTCTAGCGGATCAAGAGAGGCCCAGTGCTTC. Protein sequence: CASSSSGSREAQCF.

In the case of this clonotype: At one boundary the junction diverges from the germline segment, which might be a read error. V and J are TRBV20-1 and TRBJ2-5; 8 nucleotides line up with TRBD1. CDR3 length equals 15 residues. CDR1 and CDR2 from the germline V gene are DFQATT and SNEGSKA (reference sequence). The chain's CDR3 is CNAINRDRSAETQYF. The CDR3 DNA is TGCAATGCTATAAACCGGGACAGGTCGGCGGAGACCCAGTACTTC.

This clonotype was counted a few times. The chain links TRBV15 to TRBJ2-1; 8 bases line up with TRBD2. Per germline, CDR1 LNHNV and CDR2 YYDKDF (reference sequence). The CDR3 has 16 amino acids. The V segment lost 0 bases and the J segment 8 bases; nucleotides outside the gene matches: 9. In DNA form, the CDR3 reads TGTGCCACCAGCAGAGATGGGAGCGGGAGAAATTATGAGCAGTTCTTC. Residues: CATSRDGSGRNYEQFF.

This clonotype was recorded a few times. In this CDR3 the conserved last residue, phenylalanine or tryptophan, is missing, so a read error is likely. This rearrangement joins TRBV28 to TRBJ1-3, with D perhaps matching TRBD1 (5 bases). This CDR3 has 15 amino acids. V lost 7 bases and J lost 3, with 16 bases in between. Germline CDR1 and CDR2: MDHEN and SYDVKM. CDR3 protein: CASMGGGGDGNTIYL. In nucleotides, the CDR3 is TGTGCCAGCATGGGGGGGGGAGGGGATGGAAACACCATATATCTT.

This clonotype was seen ten or more times. The rearrangement links TRBV12-3 or TRBV12-4 to TRBJ1-4; TRBD1 is a possible D gene (6 bases). Trimming removed 10 bases at V and 3 bases at J, with 27 bases between. CDR3 size: 18 residues. CDR3 nucleotides: TGTGCCACCGCTACCGGTGTTTTAGGGGGTGGTCCTAATGAAAAACTGTTTTTT. It yields the protein CATATGVLGGGPNEKLFF.

This clonotype came up many times. CDR3 in amino acids: CASSVWGRASDEQFF. The CDR3 DNA is TGTGCCAGCAGCGTGTGGGGGAGGGCCAGCGATGAGCAGTTCTTC. The chain couples TRBV9 to TRBJ2-1; TRBD2 agrees at 7 bases. Germline CDR1 SGDLS, CDR2 YYNGEE. V shed 2 bases and J 8 bases; nucleotides not matched to a gene: 10. This CDR3 spans 15 amino acids. Full variable domain (missing parts from reference TRBV9 and TRBJ2-1): DSGVTQTPKHLITATGQRVTLRCSPRSGDLSVYWYQQSLDQGLQFLIQYYNGEERAKGNILERFSAQQFPDLHSELNLSSLELGDSALYFCASSVWGRASDEQFFGPGTRLTVL.

This clonotype has a count of ten or more. The chain is built from TRBV6-1 and TRBJ1-5, with D possibly being TRBD1 (6 bases). The germline V and J ends were trimmed by 1 base and 3 bases, with 10 bases remaining between them. The V gene's germline CDR1 is MNHNS and CDR2 SASEGT. This CDR3 is 15 amino acids long. CDR3 DNA sequence: TGTGCCAGCAGTGAAGGCGGGACACACAATCAGCCCCAGCATTTT. It is translated as CASSEGGTHNQPQHF.

This clonotype was counted at least ten times. The chain links TRBV28 to TRBJ2-1; 7 bases map to TRBD1. Trimming took 4 bases from V and 5 from J; bases not matched to a gene: 8. The germline CDR1 and CDR2 sequences are MDHEN and SYDVKM. The CDR3 extends over 15 amino acids. CDR3 loop: CASSSAGQGDNEQFF. Here the CDR3 DNA reads TGTGCCAGCAGTTCCGCCGGGCAGGGGGACAATGAGCAGTTCTTC.

This clonotype was seen only a few times. This sequence joins TRBV11-3 and TRBJ2-4, with 12 bases matching TRBD2. The germline gives CDR1 SGHNT, CDR2 YENEEA. The CDR3 totals 19 residues. V dropped 1 base and J dropped 2; count of bases not matched to a gene: 9. The CDR3 DNA is TGTGCCAGCAGCTTAGTGTTGCTAGCGGGAGGGCGAACCAAAAACATTCAGTACTTC. Its protein product is CASSLVLLAGGRTKNIQYF.

For the CDR3, the DNA is TGTGCCACCAGTGCAGGACCCTCTGGGGCCAACGTCCTGACTTTC. This translates into CATSAGPSGANVLTF. This chain joins TRBV24-1 and TRBJ2-6, with no clear D. CDR3 length equals 15 residues. The germline V gene has CDR1 KGHDR and CDR2 SFDVKD. The V end lost 5 bases, the J end lost 0 bases, and 7 bases lay between the germline ends.

This clonotype was counted ten times or more. The genes are TRBV28 and TRBJ2-7, with 13 bases lining up with TRBD2. V lost 6 bases, J lost 4 bases, and 6 bases stayed unmatched. Germline assignment: CDR1 MDHEN and CDR2 SYDVKM. The CDR3 runs to 15 residues. CDR3: CASSYGLAGAYEQYF. For the CDR3, the DNA is TGTGCCAGCAGCTACGGACTAGCGGGAGCATACGAGCAGTACTTC.

V is TRBV20-1 and J is TRBJ2-3, with TRBD2 matching over 13 bases. The CDR3 extends over 15 amino acids. Germline V gene lookup returns CDR1 DFQATT and CDR2 SNEGSKA (reference sequence). The V and J ends lost 6 bases and 5 bases, in that order; junction bases with no gene match: 8. The CDR3 nucleotides read TGCAGTGCACGTGGGACTAGCGGGATCTTAGATACGCAGTATTTT. Its translation is CSARGTSGILDTQYF.

This clonotype has ten or more counts. The chain employs TRBV2 and TRBJ1-2; a weak D match, TRBD1 (6 bases). This CDR3 has 14 residues. Trimming removed 2 bases at V and 4 bases at J, with 11 bases between. Germline V gene lookup returns CDR1 SNHLY and CDR2 FYNNEI. This chain's CDR3 is CASSEIEGGYGYTF. CDR3 in DNA: TGTGCCAGCAGTGAAATTGAGGGGGGCTATGGCTACACCTTC.

Note on this clonotype: It may be a read error: a sequence one base away is much more abundant. This chain connects TRBV18 to TRBJ2-7; TRBD2 aligns across 11 bases. CDR3 length: 17 amino acids. Looked up from germline, CDR1 is KGHSH and CDR2 is LQKENI. The CDR3 reads CASSPVPLAGGSSEQYF. The CDR3 nucleotides are TGTGCCAGCTCACCTGTCCCCCTAGCGGGAGGATCCTCCGAGCAGTACTTC.

The sample holds a few counts of this clonotype. V usage is TRBV7-8 and J usage is TRBJ2-1; TRBD2 matches 9 bases. V shed 5 bases, J shed 8 bases, and the junction held 19 bases outside the gene matches. The length of the CDR3 is 18 residues. Germline V gene lookup returns CDR1 SGHVS and CDR2 FQNEAQ. CDR3 DNA sequence: TGTGCCAGCAGCCTCCTCAGGGGGGCTAGCGGGATTTGGCATGAGCAGTTCTTC. Protein: CASSLLRGASGIWHEQFF.

This clonotype was detected ten times or more. The V and J genes are TRBV7-3 and TRBJ2-7; D might be TRBD2 (5 bases). The germline V gene encodes CDR1 SGHTA and CDR2 FQGTGA. Trimming shortened V by 1 base and J by 1 base, and 11 bases separated the two germline ends. The CDR3 runs to 15 residues. The CDR3 DNA reads TGTGCCAGCAGCTTAAAGGAGGAGGTTTCCTACGAGCAGTACTTC. Its translation: CASSLKEEVSYEQYF.

The CDR3 reads CASSFWQMNTEAFF. For the CDR3, the DNA is TGTGCCAGCAGCTTCTGGCAGATGAACACTGAAGCTTTCTTT. The chain recombines TRBV5-5 with TRBJ1-1; no firm D call. The CDR3 spans 14 residues. V was trimmed by 2 bases and J by 0 bases, leaving 8 bases between them. Germline V lookup: CDR1 SGHKS, CDR2 YYEKEE (reference sequence).